These 10 T cell receptor beta chains were sequenced from one sample in a study of patients and donors after allogeneic stem cell transplantation. TCRdb used MiXCR to reprocess the RT-PCR reads, holding one entry per CDR3 protein. The sample shows 24,000 or so distinct CDR3 sequences, under 30% of them seen only once. The sequencing input was blood, either unsorted or a sorted T cell fraction (not recorded which). Every receptor here comes from a human donor who was either an allogeneic HSCT recipient or a stem cell or donor lymphocyte infusion donor (not recorded which). It is not recorded whose cells these are; they may come from a transplant donor.

The chain has TRBV20-1 and TRBJ1-1; D may be TRBD1 (6 bases). V lost 2 bases to trimming and J lost 10 bases, with 11 bases between them. CDR1 is DFQATT, CDR2 SNEGSKA, per germline (reference sequence). This CDR3 spans 11 amino acids. The DNA for the CDR3 is TGCAGTGCTAGAAGAACAGGGAGAGCTTTCTTT. Protein product: CSARRTGRAFF.

The V call is TRBV12-3 or TRBV12-4, the J call TRBJ1-2; 10 positions agree with TRBD1. The CDR3 loop spans 15 amino acids. The V segment lost 2 bases and the J segment 6 bases; nucleotides outside the gene matches: 6. As DNA, the CDR3 is TGTGCCAGCAGTTTATTTCGGGGACAGGGGAATGGCTACACCTTC. Translation gives CASSLFRGQGNGYTF.

The chain couples TRBV5-1 to TRBJ2-5, with D maybe TRBD2 (5 bases). The germline V gene encodes CDR1 SGHRS and CDR2 YFSETQ. V was trimmed by 7 bases and J by 2 bases, leaving 15 bases between them. This CDR3 has 14 residues. CDR3 region: CASFEGTVQETQYF. The CDR3 nucleotides are TGCGCCAGCTTTGAGGGAACGGTGCAAGAGACCCAGTACTTC.

This clonotype was found a few times. The gene calls are TRBV24-1 and TRBJ1-4; D may be TRBD1 (6 bases). Germline-derived CDR1 and CDR2 are KGHDR and SFDVKD. This CDR3 contains 13 residues. Trimming took off 4 bases at V and 9 bases at J, with 11 bases between the two ends. The CDR3 is CATSEHGQQKLFF. CDR3 DNA sequence: TGTGCCACCAGTGAGCATGGACAGCAAAAACTGTTTTTT.

This chain connects TRBV20-1 to TRBJ1-5, with 10 bases matching TRBD1. Germline values: CDR1 DFQATT, CDR2 SNEGSKA (reference sequence). The CDR3 is made up of 14 amino acids. The V gene end was trimmed by 2 bases and the J gene end by 6 bases; junction bases not matched to a gene: 4. The CDR3 protein is CSARRTGGFQPQHF. For the CDR3, the DNA is TGCAGTGCTAGACGGACAGGGGGGTTTCAGCCCCAGCATTTT.

This clonotype was detected only a few times. The chain uses TRBV29-1 and TRBJ1-1; 7 nucleotides line up with TRBD1. CDR3 length equals 15 residues. J gave up 0 bases and V 1 base, and 5 bases lay outside the gene matches. Looked up from germline, CDR1 is SQVTM and CDR2 is ANQGSEA. This CDR3 is CSVEVRGTVNTEAFF. CDR3 DNA sequence: TGCAGCGTTGAAGTCCGCGGGACAGTGAACACTGAAGCTTTCTTT.

The chain joins TRBV2 to TRBJ1-4, with unresolved D. The V and J ends lost 2 bases and 2 bases respectively, with 12 bases between them. CDR1 and CDR2 from the germline V gene are SNHLY and FYNNEI. This CDR3 spans 16 amino acids. In DNA, the CDR3 is TGTGCCAGCAGTGAAAGGTCAAGACGGACTAATGAAAAACTGTTTTTT. The encoded protein is CASSERSRRTNEKLFF.

The CDR3 DNA follows: TGTGCCACCTACCGGGACAGGGTACCCGGGGAGCTGTTTTTT. Amino acid sequence: CATYRDRVPGELFF. V gene TRBV7-2 combines with J gene TRBJ2-2, with TRBD1 matching 9 bases. CDR1 and CDR2 (germline): SGHTA, FQGNSA. This CDR3 is built from 14 residues. The J segment lost 6 bases and the V segment lost 10 bases, leaving 9 bases of the junction unmatched.

V is TRBV19 and J is TRBJ1-5; possible D gene TRBD1, 6 bases. This CDR3 is built from 15 residues. Germline-derived CDR1 and CDR2 are LNHDA and SQIVND (reference sequence). Trimming cost V 5 bases and J 4 bases, with 15 bases left between them. In DNA, the CDR3 is TGTGCCAGTAGTGGGGGCCCGTTGAAGAATCAGCCCCAGCATTTT. Protein sequence: CASSGGPLKNQPQHF.

The chain joins TRBV9 to TRBJ2-1; 8 nucleotides match TRBD2. The germline V gene encodes CDR1 SGDLS and CDR2 YYNGEE. V shed 4 bases and J 1 base; nucleotides not matched to a gene: 7. This CDR3 region has 16 residues. This CDR3 is CASSRSGTISYNEQFF. CDR3 nucleotides: TGTGCCAGCAGCCGTAGCGGGACAATATCCTACAATGAGCAGTTCTTC.